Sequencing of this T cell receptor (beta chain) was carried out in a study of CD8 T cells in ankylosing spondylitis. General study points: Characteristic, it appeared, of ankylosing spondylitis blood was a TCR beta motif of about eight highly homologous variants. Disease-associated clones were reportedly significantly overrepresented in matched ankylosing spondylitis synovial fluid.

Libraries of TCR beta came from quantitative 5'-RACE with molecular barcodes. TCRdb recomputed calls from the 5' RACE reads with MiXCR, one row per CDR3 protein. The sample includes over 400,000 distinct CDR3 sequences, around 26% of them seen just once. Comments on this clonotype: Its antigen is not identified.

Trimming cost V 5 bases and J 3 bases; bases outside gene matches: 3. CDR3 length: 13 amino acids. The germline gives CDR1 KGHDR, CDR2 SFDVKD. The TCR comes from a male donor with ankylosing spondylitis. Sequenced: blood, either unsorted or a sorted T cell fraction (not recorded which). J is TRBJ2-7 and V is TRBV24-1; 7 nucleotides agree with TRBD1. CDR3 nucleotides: TGTGCCACCAGTGCCAGGGACAGCTACGAGCAGTACTTC. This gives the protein CATSARDSYEQYF.